This T cell receptor beta chain was sequenced for a study of blood T cell repertoires in COVID-19. Study-level background: The cDNA or gDNA used as material had been derived from T cells, B-cell-depleted T cells, or PBMCs.

This table comes from immunoSEQ multiplex PCR, and its TCRdb copy is limited to in-frame clones, with some not included. The table has under 200,000 clones, about four fifths seen once. The CDR3 loop spans 13 amino acids. Germline V gene lookup returns CDR1 SGHRS and CDR2 YFSETQ. The V end lost 5 bases, the J end lost 1 base, and 9 bases lay between the germline ends. The chain has TRBV5-1 and TRBJ1-1; tentative D call: TRBD1 (6 bases). The TCR comes from a human donor with acute or convalescent COVID-19. The donor label of this sample is uncertain. Specimen: peripheral blood. The CDR3 nucleotides are TGCGCCAGCAGTCGGGACAAGAACACTGAAGCTTTCTTT. This gives the protein CASSRDKNTEAFF.